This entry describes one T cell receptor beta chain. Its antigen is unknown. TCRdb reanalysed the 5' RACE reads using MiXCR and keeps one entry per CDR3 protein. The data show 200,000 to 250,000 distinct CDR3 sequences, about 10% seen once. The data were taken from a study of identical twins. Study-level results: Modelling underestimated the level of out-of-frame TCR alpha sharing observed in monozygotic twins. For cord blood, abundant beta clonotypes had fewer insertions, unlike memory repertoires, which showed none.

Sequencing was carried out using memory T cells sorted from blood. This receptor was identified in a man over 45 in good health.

The CDR3, as DNA: TGTGCCAGCAGTTTCCGGGCCAGGAAAAATGAGCAGTTCTTC. Translating it yields CASSFRARKNEQFF. This sequence joins TRBV28 and TRBJ2-1, with D unresolved. The germline V gene encodes CDR1 MDHEN and CDR2 SYDVKM. The CDR3 totals 14 residues. V gave up 3 bases and J gave up 7 bases, with 13 bases separating them.